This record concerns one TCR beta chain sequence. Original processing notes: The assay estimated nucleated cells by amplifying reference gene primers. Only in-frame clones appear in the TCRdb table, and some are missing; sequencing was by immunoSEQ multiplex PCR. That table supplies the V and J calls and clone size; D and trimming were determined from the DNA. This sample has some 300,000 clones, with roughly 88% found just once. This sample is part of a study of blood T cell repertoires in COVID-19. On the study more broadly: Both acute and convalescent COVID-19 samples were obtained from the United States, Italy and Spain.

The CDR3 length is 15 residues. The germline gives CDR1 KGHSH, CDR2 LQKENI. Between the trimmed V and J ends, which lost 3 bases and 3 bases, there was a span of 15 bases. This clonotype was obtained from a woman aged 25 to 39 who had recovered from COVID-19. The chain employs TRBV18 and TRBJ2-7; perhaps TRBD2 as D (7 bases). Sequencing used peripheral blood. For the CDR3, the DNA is TGTGCCAGCTCACCTGAGGGGGGGCAGTACTACGAGCAGTACTTC. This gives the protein CASSPEGGQYYEQYF.